These 30 T cell receptor beta chains were all obtained from the same sample, sequenced in a study of neurological immune-mediated disorders. From the 5' RACE reads, TCRdb called clonotypes with MiXCR, one entry per CDR3 protein. The table includes under 90,000 distinct CDR3 sequences, around a tenth detected once. Source material: PBMCs. The receptors derive from a man in his forties or fifties in good health.

This clonotype was seen many times. CDR3 sequence reads: CASSLPLSGLYNEQFF. The CDR3 nucleotides read TGTGCCAGCAGCTTACCGCTGTCGGGTCTATACAATGAGCAGTTCTTC. The rearrangement links TRBV7-9 to TRBJ2-1; no reliable D call. The CDR3 loop spans 16 amino acids. Trimming removed 2 bases at V and 4 bases at J, with 15 bases between. CDR1 is SEHNR, CDR2 FQNEAQ, per germline (reference sequence).

This clonotype was recorded many times. This sequence joins TRBV27 and TRBJ2-7, with D possibly matching TRBD2 (5 bases). The V gene lost 6 bases and the J gene lost 5 bases, with 14 bases spanning the gap. The CDR3 has 13 amino acids. Germline V gene sequence: CDR1 MNHEY, CDR2 SMNVEV (reference sequence). DNA for the CDR3: TGTGCCAGCAGCGGGGATCTAGTCGACGAGCAGTACTTC. This codes for CASSGDLVDEQYF.

This clonotype was seen repeatedly, ten times or more. The chain is built from TRBV20-1 and TRBJ2-3; TRBD2 agrees at 10 bases. The germline V gene has CDR1 DFQATT and CDR2 SNEGSKA (reference sequence). J lost 1 base, V lost 2 bases, and 3 bases had no gene match. CDR3 length equals 15 residues. The CDR3 loop is CSARRTSGGTDTQYF. The CDR3 DNA reads TGCAGTGCTAGAAGGACTAGCGGAGGCACAGATACGCAGTATTTT.

The sample holds many counts of this clonotype. The chain employs TRBV7-2 and TRBJ2-7; D is unclear. Trimming shortened V by 1 base and J by 2 bases, and 6 bases separated the two germline ends. This CDR3 is built from 13 residues. CDR1 SGHTA and CDR2 FQGNSA come from the germline V gene. In nucleotides, the CDR3 is TGTGCCAGCAGCTTAGACCCTCCCTACGAGCAGTACTTC. This sequence encodes CASSLDPPYEQYF. The full variable domain, with the rest looked up from reference TRBV7-2 and TRBJ2-7, is GAGVSQSPSNKVTEKGKDVELRCDPISGHTALYWYRQSLGQGLEFLIYFQGNSAPDKSGLPSDRFSAERTGGSVSTLTIQRTQQEDSAVYLCASSLDPPYEQYFGPGTRLTVT.

Only one count was recorded for this clonotype. This rearrangement joins TRBV19 to TRBJ1-2, with D perhaps matching TRBD1 (6 bases). This CDR3 has 14 residues. Trimming cost V 5 bases and J 6 bases, with 16 bases left between them. CDR1 LNHDA and CDR2 SQIVND come from the germline V gene (reference sequence). The CDR3 here is CASSPRQAEDGYTF. For the CDR3, the DNA is TGTGCCAGTAGTCCCCGACAGGCTGAGGATGGCTACACCTTC.

The chain recombines TRBV20-1 with TRBJ2-3; TRBD2 agrees at 9 bases. This CDR3 region has 19 residues. Germline CDR1 and CDR2: DFQATT and SNEGSKA (reference sequence). Losses at the gene ends were 5 bases for V and 1 base for J; bases not matched to a gene: 19. The CDR3 sequence is CSAQPGVVAGVRGTDTQYF. CDR3 nucleotide sequence: TGCAGTGCTCAGCCCGGGGTAGTAGCGGGAGTTCGGGGCACAGATACGCAGTATTTT.

This clonotype occurred many times. This chain connects TRBV29-1 to TRBJ2-1; 14 bases line up with TRBD2. Germline V gene data show CDR1 as SQVTM and CDR2 as ANQGSEA. This CDR3 region has 15 residues. After removal of 5 bases from V and 6 bases from J, the junction contained 6 bases not matched to a gene. CDR3 in amino acids: CSVQGLAGEFNEQFF. CDR3 coding DNA: TGCAGCGTTCAGGGACTAGCGGGAGAATTCAATGAGCAGTTCTTC.

V gene TRBV18 combines with J gene TRBJ2-7; 13 positions agree with TRBD2. V lost 0 bases, J lost 4 bases, and 6 bases stayed unmatched. This CDR3 contains 17 residues. In germline, CDR1 is KGHSH, CDR2 LQKENI. This chain's CDR3 is CASSPPGTSGIQYEQYF. The CDR3 DNA is TGTGCCAGCTCACCACCCGGGACTAGCGGGATCCAATACGAGCAGTACTTC.

Many counts were recorded for this clonotype. The gene calls are TRBV5-1 and TRBJ2-7; D is unclear. CDR3 length: 11 amino acids. Germline assignment: CDR1 SGHRS and CDR2 YFSETQ. Trimming removed 5 bases at V and 3 bases at J, with 6 bases between. The CDR3 loop reads CASRENYEQYF. In DNA form, the CDR3 reads TGCGCCAGCAGAGAAAACTACGAGCAGTACTTC.

This clonotype was recorded at least ten times. J is TRBJ2-4 and V is TRBV5-1, with D uncertain. There are 14 residues in the CDR3. The V gene's germline CDR1 is SGHRS and CDR2 YFSETQ. Trimming pared 0 bases from V and 8 bases from J, leaving 12 bases between. The CDR3 coding sequence is TGCGCCAGCAGCTTGGGAGCCTCACGGGACATTCAGTACTTC. This encodes CASSLGASRDIQYF.

At least ten counts were recorded for this clonotype. J is TRBJ1-5 and V is TRBV7-2; D is uncertain. This CDR3 has 12 amino acids. Trimming removed 3 bases from V and 4 bases from J, with 4 bases in between. Germline-derived CDR1 and CDR2 are SGHTA and FQGNSA. In nucleotides, the CDR3 is TGTGCCAGCAGCTTCACAAATCAGCCCCAGCATTTT. Amino acids: CASSFTNQPQHF.

This clonotype was counted ten times or more. This sequence joins TRBV28 and TRBJ2-5; TRBD2 might be the D (7 bases). CDR3 length: 15 amino acids. From germline, CDR1 is MDHEN and CDR2 SYDVKM. Trimming removed 6 bases from V and 5 bases from J, with 19 bases in between. DNA of the CDR3: TGTGCCAGCAGCTCTATAGGAGAGGGGGGGGAGACCCAGTACTTC. This sequence encodes CASSSIGEGGETQYF.

This clonotype was found many times. This rearrangement joins TRBV5-6 to TRBJ1-2; D unresolved. The V gene lost 0 bases and the J gene lost 2 bases, with 14 bases spanning the gap. Germline CDR1 reads SGHDT; CDR2 reads YYEEEE. CDR3 length: 16 residues. The CDR3 spells CASSLEVPLMNYGYTF. The CDR3 coding sequence is TGTGCCAGCAGCTTGGAGGTCCCCTTGATGAACTATGGCTACACCTTC.

There are many counts of this clonotype. V and J are TRBV7-9 and TRBJ1-1; TRBD1 agrees at 7 bases. CDR1 and CDR2 (germline): SEHNR, FQNEAQ (reference sequence). The CDR3 consists of 15 residues. V lost 6 bases, J lost 2 bases, and 9 bases stayed unmatched. The CDR3, as DNA: TGTGCCAGCAGGGGCACGACAGGGCTCAACACTGAAGCTTTCTTT. It codes for CASRGTTGLNTEAFF.

This clonotype was picked up many times. The chain uses TRBV6-5 and TRBJ1-1; D not resolved. The CDR3 totals 11 residues. Germline values: CDR1 MNHEY, CDR2 SVGAGI. Trimming took off 6 bases at V and 5 bases at J, with 7 bases between the two ends. The CDR3 here is CASRFRTEAFF. The DNA of the CDR3 is TGTGCCAGCAGGTTTAGGACTGAAGCTTTCTTT.

The chain couples TRBV2 to TRBJ2-5; possible D gene TRBD1, 6 bases. V lost 6 bases to trimming and J lost 7 bases, with 18 bases between them. There are 14 residues in the CDR3. From germline, CDR1 is SNHLY and CDR2 FYNNEI. As DNA, the CDR3 is TGTGCCAGCAGAACGACAGGTGCTGACGGGACCCAGTACTTC. This codes for CASRTTGADGTQYF.

This clonotype was found many times. V is TRBV9 and J is TRBJ2-1; D not certain. The germline V gene has CDR1 SGDLS and CDR2 YYNGEE. The CDR3 runs 13 residues. V was clipped by 3 bases and J by 1 base, with 5 bases between them. CDR3 coding DNA: TGTGCCAGCAGCGAGGGATCCTACAATGAGCAGTTCTTC. Translating it yields CASSEGSYNEQFF.

This clonotype was observed many times. This chain connects TRBV24-1 to TRBJ1-1; 7 bases align to TRBD1. J was trimmed by 5 bases and V by 5 bases; bases with no gene match: 4. The CDR3 is 13 residues long. Germline V gene sequence: CDR1 KGHDR, CDR2 SFDVKD. In DNA form, the CDR3 reads TGTGCCACCAGTGGGCAGGGGGGGACTGAAGCTTTCTTT. It codes for CATSGQGGTEAFF.

This clonotype came up many times. The rearrangement joins TRBV12-3 or TRBV12-4 to TRBJ2-1; either TRBD1 or TRBD2 may fit D (5 bases each). The CDR3 extends over 16 amino acids. Trimming took 7 bases from V and 6 from J, leaving 22 bases between them. CDR3 DNA: TGTGCCAGCACACGTTTCCCAGATAGGGGAGTCAATGAGCAGTTCTTC. Translation gives CASTRFPDRGVNEQFF.

This clonotype came up many times. The gene calls are TRBV7-9 and TRBJ1-2; the match to TRBD1 covers 9 bases. V shed 6 bases and J 1 base; nucleotides not matched to a gene: 6. The germline V gene encodes CDR1 SEHNR and CDR2 FQNEAQ (reference sequence). The CDR3 loop spans 15 amino acids. The CDR3 bases are TGTGCCAGCAGAATCGGGACAGGGCTTAACTATGGCTACACCTTC. It encodes CASRIGTGLNYGYTF.

This clonotype was counted between two and nine times. The chain combines TRBV29-1 with TRBJ2-1, with D perhaps given as TRBD1 or TRBD2 (6 bases each). V was cut by 6 bases and J by 0 bases, with 12 bases left in between. The CDR3 spans 14 residues. Germline V gene lookup returns CDR1 SQVTM and CDR2 ANQGSEA. Written as DNA, the CDR3 is TGCAGCGTAGCCGGGGGCGCCTCCTACAATGAGCAGTTCTTC. As protein: CSVAGGASYNEQFF.

The table lists this clonotype with many counts. The chain uses TRBV7-9 and TRBJ1-2; 7 bases match TRBD1. The CDR3 is 16 amino acids. V was pared by 0 bases and J by 6 bases, with 10 bases of the junction left unmatched. Germline CDR1 reads SEHNR; CDR2 reads FQNEAQ (reference sequence). CDR3 in amino acids: CASSLAPFVGGHGYTF. CDR3 nucleotide sequence: TGTGCCAGCAGCTTAGCCCCTTTCGTAGGGGGCCATGGCTACACCTTC.

This clonotype was recorded a few times. This rearrangement joins TRBV5-6 to TRBJ2-1; no reliable D call. The V end was cut by 0 bases, the J end by 2 bases, with 9 bases between. CDR3 size: 15 residues. Germline CDR1 and CDR2: SGHDT and YYEEEE. The CDR3 sequence: CASSLDIVTYNEQFF. CDR3 nucleotide sequence: TGTGCCAGCAGCTTGGATATAGTCACCTACAATGAGCAGTTCTTC.

There are many counts of this clonotype. The rearrangement links TRBV10-2 to TRBJ1-2; D is unclear. The CDR3 is 15 residues long. Trimming pared 4 bases from V and 8 bases from J, leaving 20 bases between. CDR1 and CDR2 (germline): WSHSY, SAAADI. Here the CDR3 DNA reads TGCGCCAGCAGTGGGGGTACACCCTTCGTGTGGGGCTACACCTTC. As protein: CASSGGTPFVWGYTF.

This clonotype was counted many times. This chain links TRBV7-6 with TRBJ2-5; possibly TRBD2 for D (6 bases). V lost 5 bases to trimming and J lost 2 bases, with 18 bases between them. Germline V gives CDR1 SGHVS, CDR2 FNYEAQ. The CDR3 is made up of 16 amino acids. This CDR3 is CASSPLALSGQETQYF. CDR3 nucleotide sequence: TGTGCCAGCAGCCCCCTGGCCTTAAGCGGGCAAGAGACCCAGTACTTC. Combining the CDR3 with reference TRBV7-6 and TRBJ2-5 gives the whole variable domain GAGVSQSPRYKVTKRGQDVALRCDPISGHVSLYWYRQALGQGPEFLTYFNYEAQQDKSGLPNDRFSAERPEGSISTLTIQRTEQRDSAMYRCASSPLALSGQETQYFGPGTRLLVL.

This clonotype was seen at least ten times. This chain joins TRBV5-1 and TRBJ2-3, with TRBD2 identical over 8 bases. The V gene's germline CDR1 is SGHRS and CDR2 YFSETQ. Germline trimming cut 4 bases from V and 0 bases from J; bases unmatched to any gene: 4. The CDR3 has 15 amino acids. As DNA, the CDR3 is TGCGCCAGCAGCCCAGTAGCGGGGAGCACAGATACGCAGTATTTT. Translating gives CASSPVAGSTDTQYF.

The genes are TRBV18 and TRBJ1-3; weak D call: TRBD1 (5 bases). The V end lost 3 bases, the J end lost 4 bases, and 10 bases lay between the germline ends. The germline gives CDR1 KGHSH, CDR2 LQKENI. The CDR3 has 14 amino acids. The CDR3 sequence: CASSPKGDGNTIYF. DNA of the CDR3: TGTGCCAGCTCACCCAAAGGGGACGGAAACACCATATATTTT. The full variable domain, rest sourced from reference TRBV18 and TRBJ1-3, is NAGVMQNPRHLVRRRGQEARLRCSPMKGHSHVYWYRQLPEEGLKFMVYLQKENIIDESGMPKERFSAEFPKEGPSILRIQQVVRGDSAAYFCASSPKGDGNTIYFGEGSWLTVV.

This clonotype was counted at least ten times. The V and J genes are TRBV7-3 and TRBJ2-1; TRBD1 matches 11 bases. The CDR3 length is 17 residues. The germline CDR1 and CDR2 sequences are SGHTA and FQGTGA. V lost 1 base and J lost 6; bases outside the gene matches: 8. The CDR3 nucleotides read TGTGCCAGCAGCTTAAGGGGACAGGGGGAAATGAGCAATGAGCAGTTCTTC. Translated: CASSLRGQGEMSNEQFF.

This clonotype was seen ten or more times. The V call is TRBV5-5, the J call TRBJ2-1, with unresolved D. This CDR3 region has 15 residues. CDR1 SGHKS and CDR2 YYEKEE come from the germline V gene (reference sequence). Trimming took 7 bases from V and 0 from J, leaving 14 bases between them. This CDR3 is CASSSSPSSYNEQFF. The CDR3 DNA sequence: TGTGCCAGCTCTTCGTCTCCAAGCTCCTACAATGAGCAGTTCTTC.

The CDR3 spells CASSSPLHNEQFF. CDR3 coding DNA: TGTGCCAGCAGCTCGCCCTTACACAATGAGCAGTTCTTC. J is TRBJ2-1 and V is TRBV7-2; the D is unclear. Germline CDR1 is SGHTA and CDR2 is FQGNSA. V was clipped by 4 bases and J by 5 bases, with 9 bases between them. The CDR3 sequence is 13 residues long.